Listed below are T cell receptor beta chains from one sample, sequenced in a study of radiation and T cells in renal cell carcinoma. Sequencing used immunoSEQ multiplex PCR; TCRdb keeps in-frame clones, though not all of them. The table records some 150,000 clones, less than 90% of them present only once. The material was blood, obtained from a patient whose treatment included radiotherapy and nephrectomy. The receptors come from a woman aged 45-65 years with renal cell carcinoma. Both conserved end residues are part of each CDR3. A D gene is named only where the DNA matches it firmly. Expanded clones get a size class; other rows say once, few or many, or leave the size out.

>-|TRBJ2-3|15|TRBV7-2|-
TGTGCCAGCAGCGAAGGGTCGGGGCCATCCTTTACGCAGTATTTT
CASSEGSGPSFTQYF
>-|TRBJ1-2|13|TRBV27|-
TGTGCCAGCAGTTTATCGTTTGACTATGGCTACACCTTC
CASSLSFDYGYTF
>-|TRBJ2-7|12|TRBV11-2|-
TGTGCCAGCAGCTTGCTAGCTAACGAGCAGTACTTC
CASSLLANEQYF
>few|TRBJ1-1|15|TRBV4-2|-
TGTGCCAGCAGCCAAGAAATTCAACAGGGCGATGAAGCTTTCTTT
CASSQEIQQGDEAFF
>-|TRBJ2-1|15|TRBV6-5|TRBD2
TGTGCCAGCGAGGGGACTAGCGGGAGGGTTAATGAGCAGTTCTTC
CASEGTSGRVNEQFF
>-|TRBJ1-1|16|TRBV6-1|-
TGTGCCAGCAGTGATGGTGGTTGGCAGATGAACACTGAAGCTTTCTTT
CASSDGGWQMNTEAFF
>few|TRBJ2-5|13|TRBV6-5|-
TGTGCCAGCAGATCACAGGGTGCGGAGACCCAGTACTTC
CASRSQGAETQYF
>-|TRBJ2-7|14|TRBV11-2|-
TGTGCCAGCAGCTTATCCCCGGACTATCTCGAGCAGTACTTC
CASSLSPDYLEQYF
>-|TRBJ1-5|12|TRBV7-2|-
TGTGCCAGCAGCACCCAGGCTCAGCCCCAGCATTTT
CASSTQAQPQHF
>once|TRBJ2-1|11|TRBV2|-
TGTGCCAGCACCCCATGGGGTGAGCAGTTCTTC
CASTPWGEQFF
>-|TRBJ2-7|11|TRBV20-1|-
TGCAGTGCTAGGGGCACCAACGAGCAGTACTTC
CSARGTNEQYF
>once|TRBJ2-2|15|TRBV5-1|TRBD1
TGCGCCAGCAGCTTGGACAGGGGGGACACCGGGGAGCTGTTTTTT
CASSLDRGDTGELFF
>-|TRBJ1-1|14|TRBV5-6|-
TGTGCCAGCAGCTCCGGGGCCGGGGACACTGAAGCTTTCTTT
CASSSGAGDTEAFF